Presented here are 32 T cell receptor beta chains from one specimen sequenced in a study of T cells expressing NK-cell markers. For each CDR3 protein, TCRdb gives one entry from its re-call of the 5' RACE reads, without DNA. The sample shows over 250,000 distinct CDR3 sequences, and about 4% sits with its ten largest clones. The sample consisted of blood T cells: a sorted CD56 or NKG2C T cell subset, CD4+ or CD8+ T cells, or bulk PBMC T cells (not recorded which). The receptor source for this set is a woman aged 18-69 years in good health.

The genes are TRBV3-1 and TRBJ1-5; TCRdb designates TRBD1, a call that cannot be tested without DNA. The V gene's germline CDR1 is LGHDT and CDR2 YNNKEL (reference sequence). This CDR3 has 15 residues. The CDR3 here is CASSFGEGLNQPQHF.

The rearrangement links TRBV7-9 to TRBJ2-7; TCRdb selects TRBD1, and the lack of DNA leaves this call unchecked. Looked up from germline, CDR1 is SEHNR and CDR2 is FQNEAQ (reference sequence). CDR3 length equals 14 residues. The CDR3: CASSLPQQGYEQYF. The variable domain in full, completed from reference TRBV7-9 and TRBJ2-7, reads DTGVSQNPRHKITKRGQNVTFRCDPISEHNRLYWYRQTLGQGPEFLTYFQNEAQLEKSRLLSDRFSAERPKGSFSTLEIQRTEQGDSAMYLCASSLPQQGYEQYFGPGTRLTVT.

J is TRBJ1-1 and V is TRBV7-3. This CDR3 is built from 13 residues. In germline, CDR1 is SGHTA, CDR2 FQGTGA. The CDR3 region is CASSLSAGREAFF.

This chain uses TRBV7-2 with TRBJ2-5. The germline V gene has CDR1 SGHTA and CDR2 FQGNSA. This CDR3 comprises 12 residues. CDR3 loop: CASSFGRETQYF.

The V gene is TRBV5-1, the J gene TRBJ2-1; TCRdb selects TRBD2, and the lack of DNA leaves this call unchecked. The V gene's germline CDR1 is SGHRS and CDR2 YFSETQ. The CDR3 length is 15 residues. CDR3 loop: CASSLLVGEWNEQFF.

CDR3 region: CASSFADSSGRAGDKNIQYF. The gene calls are TRBV7-8 and TRBJ2-4; there is no DNA to check the TCRdb D call of TRBD2. This CDR3 has 20 residues. Looked up from germline, CDR1 is SGHVS and CDR2 is FQNEAQ.

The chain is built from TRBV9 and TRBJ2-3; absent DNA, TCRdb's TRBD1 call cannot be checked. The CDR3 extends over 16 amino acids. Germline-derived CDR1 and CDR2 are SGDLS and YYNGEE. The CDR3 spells CASSVMGPGSADTQYF.

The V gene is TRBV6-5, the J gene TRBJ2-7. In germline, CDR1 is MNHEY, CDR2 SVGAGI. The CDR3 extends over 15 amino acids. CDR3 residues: CASSYSWRELFEQYF.

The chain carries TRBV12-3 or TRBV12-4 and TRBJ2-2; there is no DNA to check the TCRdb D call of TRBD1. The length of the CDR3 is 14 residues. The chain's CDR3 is CASSTIRGTGELFF.

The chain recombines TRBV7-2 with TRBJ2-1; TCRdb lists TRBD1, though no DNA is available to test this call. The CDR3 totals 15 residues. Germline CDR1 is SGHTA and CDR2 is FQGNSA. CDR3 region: CASSRLGVWASEQFF.

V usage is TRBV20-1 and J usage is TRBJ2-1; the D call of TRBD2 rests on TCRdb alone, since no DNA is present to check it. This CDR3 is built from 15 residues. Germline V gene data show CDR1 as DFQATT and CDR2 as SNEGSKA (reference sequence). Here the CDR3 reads CSARHSARSYNEQFF.

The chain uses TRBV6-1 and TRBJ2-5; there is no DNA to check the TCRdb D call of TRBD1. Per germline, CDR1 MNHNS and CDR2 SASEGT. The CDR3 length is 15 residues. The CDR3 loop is CASNPTGVGLETQYF.

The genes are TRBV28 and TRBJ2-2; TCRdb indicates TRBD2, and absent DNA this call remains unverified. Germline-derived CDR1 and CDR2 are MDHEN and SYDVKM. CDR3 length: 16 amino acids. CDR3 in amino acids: CASSLVAGGITGELFF.

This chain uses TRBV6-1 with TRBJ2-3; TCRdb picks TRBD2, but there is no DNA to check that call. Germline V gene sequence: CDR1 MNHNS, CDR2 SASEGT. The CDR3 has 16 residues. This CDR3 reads CASMSQLAGSTDTQYF.

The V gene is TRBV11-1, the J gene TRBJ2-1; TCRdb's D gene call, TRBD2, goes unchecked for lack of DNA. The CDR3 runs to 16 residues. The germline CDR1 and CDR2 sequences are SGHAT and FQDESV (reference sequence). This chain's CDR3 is CASSFGLAGAENEQFF.

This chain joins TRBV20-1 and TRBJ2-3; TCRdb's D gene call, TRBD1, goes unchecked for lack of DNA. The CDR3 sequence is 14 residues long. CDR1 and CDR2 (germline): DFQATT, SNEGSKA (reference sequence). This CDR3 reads CSARGRDSTDTQYF.

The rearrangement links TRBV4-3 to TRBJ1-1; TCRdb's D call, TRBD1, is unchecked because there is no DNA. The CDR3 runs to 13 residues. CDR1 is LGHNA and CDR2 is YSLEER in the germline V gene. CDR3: CASSQRGNTEAFF.

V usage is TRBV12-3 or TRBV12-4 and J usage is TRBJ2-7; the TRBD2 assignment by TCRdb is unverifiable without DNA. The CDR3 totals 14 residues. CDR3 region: CASSLGSGRVSQYF.

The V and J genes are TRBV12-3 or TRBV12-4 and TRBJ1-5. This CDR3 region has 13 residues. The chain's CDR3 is CASSLDPSMPQHF.

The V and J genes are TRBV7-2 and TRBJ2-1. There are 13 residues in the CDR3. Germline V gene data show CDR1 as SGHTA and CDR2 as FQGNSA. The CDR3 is CASSLAVRNEQFF. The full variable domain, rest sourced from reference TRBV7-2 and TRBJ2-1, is GAGVSQSPSNKVTEKGKDVELRCDPISGHTALYWYRQSLGQGLEFLIYFQGNSAPDKSGLPSDRFSAERTGGSVSTLTIQRTQQEDSAVYLCASSLAVRNEQFFGPGTRLTVL.

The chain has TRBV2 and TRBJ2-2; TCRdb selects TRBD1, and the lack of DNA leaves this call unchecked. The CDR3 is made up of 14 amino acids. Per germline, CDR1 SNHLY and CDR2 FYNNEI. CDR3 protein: CASRGTSNTGELFF.

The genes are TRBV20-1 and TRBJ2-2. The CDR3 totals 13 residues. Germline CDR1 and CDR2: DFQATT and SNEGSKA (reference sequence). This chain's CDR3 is CSARDRRTGELFF.

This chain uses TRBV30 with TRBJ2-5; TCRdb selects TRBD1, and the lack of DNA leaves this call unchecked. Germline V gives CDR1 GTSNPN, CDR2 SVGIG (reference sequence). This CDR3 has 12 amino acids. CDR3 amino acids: CAWGATQETQYF.

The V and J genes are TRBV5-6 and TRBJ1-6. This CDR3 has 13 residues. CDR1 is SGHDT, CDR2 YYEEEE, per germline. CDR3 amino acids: CASSVTQESPLHF.

This CDR3 is CASSRKRGGRGHEQYF. V usage is TRBV3-1 and J usage is TRBJ2-7; lacking DNA, the TRBD2 call made by TCRdb goes unchecked. Germline V lookup: CDR1 LGHDT, CDR2 YNNKEL (reference sequence). The CDR3 totals 16 residues.

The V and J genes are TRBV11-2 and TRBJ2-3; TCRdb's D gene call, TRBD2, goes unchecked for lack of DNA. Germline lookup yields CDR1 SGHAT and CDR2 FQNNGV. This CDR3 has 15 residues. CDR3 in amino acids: CASSPQRGYTDTQYF.

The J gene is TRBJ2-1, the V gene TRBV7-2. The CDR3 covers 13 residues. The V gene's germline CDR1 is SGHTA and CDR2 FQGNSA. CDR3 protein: CASSSDVYNEQFF.

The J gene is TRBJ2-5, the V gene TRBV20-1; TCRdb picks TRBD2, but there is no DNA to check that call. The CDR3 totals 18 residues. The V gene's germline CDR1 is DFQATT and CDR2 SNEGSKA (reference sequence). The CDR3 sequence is CSARPHSELAGGQETQYF.

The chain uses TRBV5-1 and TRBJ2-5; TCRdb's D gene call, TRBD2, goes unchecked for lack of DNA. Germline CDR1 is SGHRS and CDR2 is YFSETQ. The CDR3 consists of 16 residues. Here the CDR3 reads CASSWTTSGGQETQYF.

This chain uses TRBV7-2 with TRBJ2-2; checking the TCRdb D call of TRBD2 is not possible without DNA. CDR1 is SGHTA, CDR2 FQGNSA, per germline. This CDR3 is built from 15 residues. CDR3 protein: CASNLAAAYTGELFF.

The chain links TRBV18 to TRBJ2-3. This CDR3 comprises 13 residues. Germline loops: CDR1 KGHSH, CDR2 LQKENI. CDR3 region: CASSTTRTDTQYF. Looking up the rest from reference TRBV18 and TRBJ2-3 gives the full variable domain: NAGVMQNPRHLVRRRGQEARLRCSPMKGHSHVYWYRQLPEEGLKFMVYLQKENIIDESGMPKERFSAEFPKEGPSILRIQQVVRGDSAAYFCASSTTRTDTQYFGPGTRLTVL.

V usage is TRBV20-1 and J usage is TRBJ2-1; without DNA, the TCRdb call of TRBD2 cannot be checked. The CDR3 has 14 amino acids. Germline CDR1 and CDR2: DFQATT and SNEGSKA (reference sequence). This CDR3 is CSALAGNSYNEQFF.